These 28 T cell receptor beta chains originate from one sample sequenced in a study of CD8+CD57+ T cells in acquired aplastic anemia. For CDR3 and TCR beta VDJ profiling, genomic DNA was the template used. Each CDR3 protein gets one entry after TCRdb re-called the reads with MiXCR. Here the sample spans 98,000 or so distinct CDR3 sequences, 51% being singletons. Sequencing was performed on sorted CD4+, CD8+, or CD8+CD57+ T cells (not recorded which) from PBMCs. The receptors originated from a human donor in good health, serving as a control.

This clonotype is medium-sized by share. The chain uses TRBV15 and TRBJ2-7; TRBD1 matches at 7 bases. With 5 bases clipped from V and 2 bases from J, the junction kept 6 bases outside the gene matches. CDR1 is LNHNV and CDR2 is YYDKDF in the germline V gene (reference sequence). The CDR3 is 14 residues long. CDR3: CATSERDRAYEQYF. The CDR3 DNA reads as TGTGCCACCAGCGAACGGGACAGAGCCTACGAGCAGTACTTC.

This clonotype was counted a few times. The V and J genes are TRBV29-1 and TRBJ1-2; D is undetermined. CDR3 length: 10 residues. Germline loops: CDR1 SQVTM, CDR2 ANQGSEA. The V end was cut by 3 bases, the J end by 6 bases, with 5 bases between. In DNA form, the CDR3 reads TGCAGCGTTGACGGGAATGGCTACACCTTC. Translation gives CSVDGNGYTF. Looking up the rest from reference TRBV29-1 and TRBJ1-2 gives the full variable domain: SAVISQKPSRDICQRGTSLTIQCQVDSQVTMMFWYRQQPGQSLTLIATANQGSEATYESGFVIDKFPISRPNLTFSTLTVSNMSPEDSSIYLCSVDGNGYTFGSGTRLTVV.

As regards this clonotype: A read error is likely, as this CDR3 ends without the conserved phenylalanine or tryptophan. The chain joins TRBV10-3 to TRBJ2-2, with D hard to call. The CDR3 length is 13 residues. Trimming took 3 bases from V and 5 from J, leaving 7 bases between them. Germline values: CDR1 ENHRY, CDR2 SYGVKD. CDR3: CAISERETGELFS. CDR3 DNA: TGTGCCATCAGTGAACGAGAGACCGGGGAGCTGTTTTCT.

This clonotype occurred many times. This chain's CDR3 is CASSFRQAQETQYF. CDR3 sequence (DNA): TGTGCCAGCAGTTTCAGACAGGCACAAGAGACCCAGTACTTC. The chain links TRBV27 to TRBJ2-5, with D possibly matching TRBD1 (6 bases). Trimming shortened V by 3 bases and J by 2 bases, and 10 bases separated the two germline ends. The CDR3 length is 14 residues. Germline values: CDR1 MNHEY, CDR2 SMNVEV (reference sequence).

This chain connects TRBV20-1 to TRBJ2-3; TRBD2 matches 12 bases. Germline trimming cut 1 base from V and 2 bases from J; bases unmatched to any gene: 4. This CDR3 has 16 residues. Germline V lookup: CDR1 DFQATT, CDR2 SNEGSKA (reference sequence). CDR3: CSARASGGGYTDTQYF. The DNA for the CDR3 is TGCAGTGCTAGAGCTAGCGGGGGGGGTTACACAGATACGCAGTATTTT.

This clonotype has a handful of counts. This chain connects TRBV29-1 to TRBJ2-1; 7 bases match TRBD1. Germline CDR1 SQVTM, CDR2 ANQGSEA. The V segment lost 4 bases and the J segment 3 bases; nucleotides outside the gene matches: 0. The CDR3 is 12 residues long. CDR3 DNA sequence: TGCAGCGTTGGACAGGGCTACAATGAGCAGTTCTTC. It specifies CSVGQGYNEQFF.

Note on this clonotype: In this CDR3 the conserved last residue, phenylalanine or tryptophan, is missing, so a read error is likely. The chain links TRBV20-1 to TRBJ2-1; D call uncertain. Germline-derived CDR1 and CDR2 are DFQATT and SNEGSKA (reference sequence). The V end was cut by 6 bases, the J end by 0 bases, with 18 bases between. The CDR3 is 16 residues long. The chain's CDR3 is CSAPGYATSSYNEQFL. Written as DNA, the CDR3 is TGCAGTGCCCCTGGTTACGCTACGAGCTCCTACAATGAGCAGTTCCTC.

V and J are TRBV9 and TRBJ1-1, with TRBD1 matching over 10 bases. The CDR3 is 13 residues long. Trimming cost V 3 bases and J 5 bases; bases outside gene matches: 1. Germline CDR1 SGDLS, CDR2 YYNGEE. This CDR3 is CASSGQGATEAFF. DNA for the CDR3: TGTGCCAGCAGCGGACAGGGGGCTACTGAAGCTTTCTTT.

Points on this clonotype: The conserved phenylalanine or tryptophan normally closing the CDR3 is absent here, so this likely arose from a read error. The chain employs TRBV7-9 and TRBJ1-1; D may be TRBD1 (6 bases). The CDR3 totals 13 residues. Germline-derived CDR1 and CDR2 are SEHNR and FQNEAQ (reference sequence). Trimming pared 5 bases from V and 7 bases from J, leaving 14 bases between. CDR3 amino acids: CASSPGQTLEAFI. DNA for the CDR3: TGTGCCAGCAGCCCCGGACAGACCCTTGAAGCTTTCATT.

This clonotype was counted at least ten times. The J gene is TRBJ1-1, the V gene TRBV6-1, with 7 bases fitting TRBD1. Germline-derived CDR1 and CDR2 are MNHNS and SASEGT. The ends lost 5 bases at V and 3 bases at J; junction bases unmatched: 6. The CDR3 sequence is 14 residues long. The CDR3 region is CASSPGQEHTEAFF. CDR3 nucleotides: TGTGCCAGCAGTCCCGGACAGGAGCACACTGAAGCTTTCTTT.

V gene TRBV4-2 combines with J gene TRBJ2-2; D remains unclear. In germline, CDR1 is LGHNA, CDR2 YNFKEQ. The V end was cut by 0 bases, the J end by 2 bases, with 13 bases between. The CDR3 totals 17 residues. Here the CDR3 DNA reads TGTGCCAGCAGCCAAGAAGGTAACCTTCATAACACCGGGGAGCTGTTTTTT. Encoded protein: CASSQEGNLHNTGELFF.

Concerning this clonotype itself: One junction end disagrees with the germline gene, perhaps due to a read error. The DNA of the CDR3 is TGTGCCAGCAGCTCACCGGGACAGGGCGAATCACCCTTCCACTTT. Translated: CASSSPGQGESPFHF. V is TRBV9 and J is TRBJ1-6, with 9 bases fitting TRBD1. Germline loops: CDR1 SGDLS, CDR2 YYNGEE. The CDR3 totals 15 residues.

The chain employs TRBV19 and TRBJ2-7, with 10 bases aligning to TRBD1. Germline-derived CDR1 and CDR2 are LNHDA and SQIVND (reference sequence). The CDR3 runs to 15 residues. Trimming removed 2 bases from V and 4 bases from J; junction bases left unmatched: 5. CDR3: CASSIFGQGVYEQYF. CDR3 sequence (DNA): TGTGCCAGTAGTATATTTGGACAGGGGGTGTACGAGCAGTACTTC.

This clonotype was counted between two and nine times. The genes are TRBV19 and TRBJ1-6; tentative D call: TRBD1 (6 bases). V was cut by 3 bases and J by 9 bases, with 15 bases left in between. Germline CDR1 is LNHDA and CDR2 is SQIVND (reference sequence). The CDR3 is 15 residues long. CDR3 sequence reads: CASSMGAGGGSPLHF. CDR3 sequence (DNA): TGTGCCAGTAGTATGGGGGCGGGTGGAGGTTCACCCCTCCACTTT.

The chain employs TRBV7-6 and TRBJ2-3, with TRBD2 identical over 14 bases. The V and J ends lost 5 bases and 2 bases, in that order; junction bases with no gene match: 3. This CDR3 region has 16 residues. Germline CDR1 reads SGHVS; CDR2 reads FNYEAQ. In DNA, the CDR3 is TGTGCCAGCAGCATGACTAGCGGGGGGGCCACAGATACGCAGTATTTT. Protein product: CASSMTSGGATDTQYF.

This clonotype has only a few counts. J is TRBJ2-2 and V is TRBV25-1; D is possibly TRBD1 (6 bases). The CDR3 contains 16 residues. Germline assignment: CDR1 MGHDK and CDR2 SYGVNS. Trimming cost V 4 bases and J 5 bases, with 17 bases left between them. The CDR3 reads CASSGRKRTETGELFF. The CDR3 region has the DNA TGTGCCAGCAGTGGCCGAAAACGGACAGAAACCGGGGAGCTGTTTTTT.

The J gene is TRBJ2-7, the V gene TRBV11-2, with D perhaps TRBD1 or TRBD2 (5 bases each). V gave up 2 bases and J gave up 5 bases, with 10 bases separating them. The CDR3 totals 13 residues. The germline gives CDR1 SGHAT, CDR2 FQNNGV. The CDR3 loop reads CASSLFRGDEQYF. CDR3 in DNA: TGTGCCAGCAGCTTATTTAGAGGGGACGAGCAGTACTTC.

This chain links TRBV2 with TRBJ2-1; the D is unclear. Germline V gene data show CDR1 as SNHLY and CDR2 as FYNNEI. This CDR3 region has 11 residues. V lost 3 bases and J 8 bases, leaving 5 bases between the germline ends. Written as DNA, the CDR3 is TGTGCCAGCAGTGATATTGATGAGCAGTTCTTC. Amino acid sequence: CASSDIDEQFF.

The sample holds a few counts of this clonotype. The genes are TRBV6-1 and TRBJ2-7; possibly TRBD1 or TRBD2 for D (5 bases each). The CDR3 loop spans 17 amino acids. V was shortened by 2 bases and J by 0 bases, with 17 bases between the two germline ends. Germline lookup yields CDR1 MNHNS and CDR2 SASEGT. CDR3 region: CASSEHYRGLPSYEQYF. CDR3 nucleotide sequence: TGTGCCAGCAGTGAACATTATCGGGGCTTGCCCTCCTACGAGCAGTACTTC.

The table lists this clonotype with a count of one. The genes are TRBV11-1 and TRBJ2-1; 9 bases line up with TRBD2. This CDR3 spans 18 amino acids. Trimming at V came to 6 bases and at J to 8 bases, leaving 20 bases not matched to a gene. Germline V lookup: CDR1 SGHAT, CDR2 FQDESV (reference sequence). The CDR3 sequence is CASSHSGGRCLGRDEQFF. CDR3 bases: TGTGCCAGCAGTCATAGCGGGGGTCGGTGCTTGGGGAGGGATGAGCAGTTCTTC.

The chain has TRBV7-2 and TRBJ2-3; no reliable D call. The CDR3 is made up of 13 amino acids. Germline V gene lookup returns CDR1 SGHTA and CDR2 FQGNSA. The germline V and J ends were trimmed by 5 bases and 6 bases, with 12 bases remaining between them. The CDR3 region is CASSPRLRDTQYF. The CDR3 bases are TGTGCCAGCAGCCCCCGACTCCGTGATACGCAGTATTTT. The complete variable domain, with remaining parts taken from reference TRBV7-2 and TRBJ2-3, reads GAGVSQSPSNKVTEKGKDVELRCDPISGHTALYWYRQSLGQGLEFLIYFQGNSAPDKSGLPSDRFSAERTGGSVSTLTIQRTQQEDSAVYLCASSPRLRDTQYFGPGTRLTVL.

This clonotype was counted between two and nine times. One junction end disagrees with the germline gene, perhaps due to a read error. The chain couples TRBV7-2 to TRBJ2-7; D remains unclear. From germline, CDR1 is SGHTA and CDR2 FQGNSA. The length of the CDR3 is 13 residues. Here the CDR3 reads CASSQDAAYEQYF. CDR3 nucleotides: TGCGCCAGCAGCCAAGATGCAGCCTACGAGCAGTACTTC. The full variable domain, in which reference TRBV7-2 and TRBJ2-7 provide the parts outside the CDR3, is GAGVSQSPSNKVTEKGKDVELRCDPISGHTALYWYRQSLGQGLEFLIYFQGNSAPDKSGLPSDRFSAERTGGSVSTLTIQRTQQEDSAVYLCASSQDAAYEQYFGPGTRLTVT.

Ten or more counts support this clonotype. The chain uses TRBV6-1 and TRBJ2-7; D gene ambiguous. The V and J ends lost 7 bases and 3 bases respectively, with 16 bases between them. Germline V gives CDR1 MNHNS, CDR2 SASEGT. The CDR3 spans 14 residues. The CDR3 nucleotides are TGTGCCAGCACCCACCCCAGCTCGATCTACGAGCAGTACTTC. It translates to CASTHPSSIYEQYF.

V usage is TRBV14 and J usage is TRBJ1-2; weak D call: TRBD1 (5 bases). The CDR3 covers 14 residues. With 1 base removed from V and 4 bases from J, the gap between germline ends came to 10 bases. Germline V CDR1 and CDR2: SGHDN, FVKESK. CDR3 sequence reads: CASSQVGGTYGYTF. The CDR3 bases are TGTGCCAGCAGCCAAGTTGGGGGGACCTATGGCTACACCTTC.

This clonotype was recorded at least ten times. The chain's CDR3 is CASSSTHLSVSNNEQFF. The CDR3, as DNA: TGTGCCAGCAGTTCAACGCACTTAAGTGTCAGTAACAATGAGCAGTTCTTC. V and J are TRBV11-2 and TRBJ2-1; D is undetermined. The V end was cut by 6 bases, the J end by 5 bases, with 23 bases between. The CDR3 spans 17 residues. From germline, CDR1 is SGHAT and CDR2 FQNNGV.

In this sample, this clonotype turned up many times. The chain has TRBV12-3 or TRBV12-4 and TRBJ2-7; unclear D gene. The CDR3 sequence is 12 residues long. Trimming shortened V by 6 bases and J by 3 bases, and 9 bases separated the two germline ends. DNA for the CDR3: TGTGCCAGCAGGGCCGGTGACTACGAGCAGTACTTC. Translation: CASRAGDYEQYF.

The V gene is TRBV6-1, the J gene TRBJ2-7; D might be TRBD1 or TRBD2, each matching 5 bases. The CDR3 totals 12 residues. The germline CDR1 and CDR2 sequences are MNHNS and SASEGT. V was shortened by 8 bases and J by 2 bases, with 10 bases between the two germline ends. CDR3 amino acids: CASGDGPYEQYF. As DNA, the CDR3 is TGTGCCAGCGGGGACGGACCCTACGAGCAGTACTTC.

This clonotype was detected many times. J is TRBJ1-1 and V is TRBV11-1; TRBD1 aligns across 9 bases. The ends lost 4 bases at V and 7 bases at J; junction bases unmatched: 7. CDR1 is SGHAT, CDR2 FQDESV, per germline (reference sequence). The CDR3 length is 14 residues. The CDR3 loop reads CASSSEGTGFEAFF. CDR3 in DNA: TGTGCCAGCAGCTCAGAAGGGACAGGGTTTGAAGCTTTCTTT.